A single sample is the source of the 5 T cell receptor beta chains below, sequenced in a study of response to subunit inactivated influenza vaccine. A single record per CDR3 protein comes from TCRdb applying MiXCR to the RT-PCR reads. The sample has hundreds of thousands of distinct CDR3 sequences, roughly 12% seen once. This sample comprised PBMCs from blood, obtained on the day of vaccination. All receptors come from a man aged 45-60 years who received an inactivated influenza vaccine.

This chain joins TRBV19 and TRBJ2-1; D is perhaps TRBD1 (5 bases). The CDR3 is made up of 15 amino acids. Per the germline V gene, CDR1 is LNHDA and CDR2 is SQIVND (reference sequence). Trimming pared 3 bases from V and 2 bases from J, leaving 11 bases between. Here the CDR3 reads CASSIGQGTYNEQFF. The CDR3 bases are TGTGCCAGTAGTATCGGGCAGGGAACCTACAATGAGCAGTTCTTC.

This clonotype was seen only a few times. The chain recombines TRBV28 with TRBJ1-1; 7 nucleotides agree with TRBD1. There are 13 residues in the CDR3. Trimming at V came to 8 bases and at J to 2 bases, leaving 5 bases not matched to a gene. Germline lookup yields CDR1 MDHEN and CDR2 SYDVKM. CDR3 residues: CASPRTGNTEAFF. The DNA for the CDR3 is TGTGCCAGCCCTCGGACAGGAAACACTGAAGCTTTCTTT.

The V gene is TRBV29-1, the J gene TRBJ2-7, with D uncertain. The CDR3 covers 12 residues. The V gene's germline CDR1 is SQVTM and CDR2 ANQGSEA. V dropped 4 bases and J dropped 2 bases, with 9 bases sitting between them. The CDR3 region is CSVADGAYEQYF. For the CDR3, the DNA is TGCAGCGTTGCCGACGGAGCCTACGAGCAGTACTTC.

The chain uses TRBV18 and TRBJ2-7; D may be TRBD2 (6 bases). This CDR3 has 15 amino acids. Germline V CDR1 and CDR2: KGHSH, LQKENI. V dropped 0 bases and J dropped 0 bases, with 9 bases sitting between them. The CDR3 DNA reads TGTGCCAGCTCACCACCGTCGGGGGACTCCTACGAGCAGTACTTC. As protein: CASSPPSGDSYEQYF. The full variable domain, its missing parts supplied by reference TRBV18 and TRBJ2-7, is NAGVMQNPRHLVRRRGQEARLRCSPMKGHSHVYWYRQLPEEGLKFMVYLQKENIIDESGMPKERFSAEFPKEGPSILRIQQVVRGDSAAYFCASSPPSGDSYEQYFGPGTRLTVT.

V is TRBV20-1 and J is TRBJ2-2; D remains unclear. V lost 5 bases and J lost 3, with 10 bases in between. Germline values: CDR1 DFQATT, CDR2 SNEGSKA (reference sequence). The CDR3 length is 13 residues. The CDR3 reads CSAQGIDTGELFF. Here the CDR3 DNA reads TGCAGTGCTCAAGGGATCGACACCGGGGAGCTGTTTTTT.